Sequencing of this T cell receptor (beta chain) was carried out in a study of blood T cells in healthy people across ages. General study results and limits: Strong correlation linked observed beta diversity and percent naive T cells. Investigators treated diversity estimates from one million T cells as underestimates. Older age coincided with a roughly linear decline in TCR beta diversity per million T cells.

Donors each provided about 9.5 milliliters of peripheral blood. A sample-barcoded 5' primer and a J-beta primer mix were used in a second PCR of roughly 7 to 11 cycles. MiXCR was run by TCRdb on the 5' RACE reads, yielding one entry per CDR3 protein. This table holds about 1,500,000 distinct CDR3 sequences, roughly 45% found once. Looked up from germline, CDR1 is SGHTA and CDR2 is FQGNSA. This CDR3 has 13 residues. The V end was cut by 4 bases, the J end by 4 bases, with 11 bases between. At least ten counts were recorded for this clonotype. Its antigen remains unknown. Sample: blood. The chain recombines TRBV7-2 with TRBJ2-7, with D maybe TRBD2 (6 bases). The receptor was isolated from a woman aged 18-29 years in good health. The CDR3 here is CASSWRREYEQYF. The CDR3 DNA follows: TGTGCCAGCAGCTGGCGCCGGGAGTACGAGCAGTACTTC.